What follows describes a single T cell receptor (beta chain). These data come from a study of blood T cell repertoires in COVID-19. Study overall: The origin of the acute and convalescent COVID-19 samples was the United States, Italy and Spain. T cells, B-cell-depleted T cells, or PBMCs supplied cDNA or gDNA.

In the original workflow: From reference gene primer amplification, estimates of nucleated cell counts were derived. The data were produced by immunoSEQ multiplex PCR, yet TCRdb's version contains in-frame clones alone and is incomplete. That table supplies the V and J calls and clone size; D and trimming were determined from the DNA. The sample lists roughly 200,000 clones, about four fifths occurring once. V dropped 3 bases and J dropped 5 bases, with 14 bases sitting between them. Germline loops: CDR1 DFQATT, CDR2 SNEGSKA (reference sequence). This CDR3 is built from 14 residues. The specimen sequenced was peripheral blood. The TCR was taken from an elderly woman with COVID-19, enrolled during active disease. J is TRBJ2-1 and V is TRBV20-1; D possibly corresponds to TRBD2 (5 bases). Here the CDR3 reads CSASFWEINNEQFF. As DNA, the CDR3 is TGCAGTGCTAGTTTCTGGGAGATCAACAATGAGCAGTTCTTC.